Presented here are 25 T cell receptor beta chains from one specimen sequenced in a study of blood T cell repertoires in COVID-19. Clones were read by immunoSEQ multiplex PCR, and TCRdb kept only the in-frame ones, dropping some. The data hold some 47,000 clones, with 86% observed a single time. Sequenced sample: peripheral blood. The source of these receptors is a woman of 80 years or more with acute or convalescent COVID-19.

The V gene is TRBV24-1, the J gene TRBJ2-3; a weak D match, TRBD1 (6 bases). The ends were cut back, 4 bases at V and 5 bases at J, with 15 bases in the middle. Germline CDR1 reads KGHDR; CDR2 reads SFDVKD. This CDR3 has 15 residues. The CDR3 here is CATSDPRTEGDTQYF. The CDR3 region has the DNA TGTGCCACCAGTGACCCACGGACAGAGGGAGATACGCAGTATTTT.

The DNA for the CDR3 is TGTGCCAGCAGCAAAGTGGGGGCCTGCTACGAGCAGTACTTC. Translating gives CASSKVGACYEQYF. The chain couples TRBV21-1 to TRBJ2-7; the table's TRBD1 call for D was not verified on the DNA. TRBV21-1 counts as a pseudogene. The CDR3 has 14 amino acids.

This chain links TRBV18 with TRBJ1-1; D is unclear. Trimming pared 2 bases from V and 0 bases from J, leaving 13 bases between. CDR1 and CDR2 from the germline V gene are KGHSH and LQKENI. The CDR3 totals 16 residues. The CDR3 reads CASSPSEVPMNTEAFF. CDR3 DNA sequence: TGTGCCAGCTCACCAAGCGAAGTTCCTATGAACACTGAAGCTTTCTTT.

The CDR3 coding sequence is TGTGCCAGTAGTATCCTAGCGGGGACCACAGATACGCAGTATTTT. Translation gives CASSILAGTTDTQYF. The V call is TRBV19, the J call TRBJ2-3, with TRBD2 matching 9 bases. Germline assignment: CDR1 LNHDA and CDR2 SQIVND (reference sequence). V lost 3 bases and J lost 2; bases outside the gene matches: 3. The CDR3 loop spans 15 amino acids.

This chain connects TRBV19 to TRBJ2-1; TRBD2 matches at 9 bases. The CDR3 extends over 16 amino acids. V trimming: 5 bases; J trimming: 0 bases; junction bases outside the gene matches: 5. Per the germline V gene, CDR1 is LNHDA and CDR2 is SQIVND (reference sequence). CDR3 protein: CASSALAGSSYNEQFF. The CDR3 bases are TGTGCCAGTAGTGCCCTAGCGGGGAGCTCCTACAATGAGCAGTTCTTC.

The CDR3 spells CAITGQESNTGELFF. CDR3 DNA sequence: TGTGCCATCACGGGACAGGAGTCGAACACCGGGGAGCTGTTTTTT. This sequence joins TRBV10-3 and TRBJ2-2, with 8 positions matching TRBD1. V was clipped by 7 bases and J by 0 bases; unmatched bases: 4. The CDR3 totals 15 residues. The germline V gene has CDR1 ENHRY and CDR2 SYGVKD.

J is TRBJ2-3 and V is TRBV7-2, with unresolved D. There are 13 residues in the CDR3. The V gene lost 3 bases and the J gene lost 6 bases, with 10 bases spanning the gap. Per germline, CDR1 SGHTA and CDR2 FQGNSA. CDR3 protein: CASSFDKPDTQYF. The CDR3 coding sequence is TGTGCCAGCAGCTTTGACAAGCCCGATACGCAGTATTTT.

This clone was found a few times. The gene calls are TRBV5-1 and TRBJ1-6, with TRBD1 matching over 11 bases. V trimming: 0 bases; J trimming: 10 bases; junction bases outside the gene matches: 6. The V gene's germline CDR1 is SGHRS and CDR2 YFSETQ. The CDR3 is made up of 16 amino acids. CDR3 region: CASSLGDRGLRSPLHF. The CDR3 bases are TGCGCCAGCAGCTTGGGGGACAGGGGGTTAAGGTCACCCCTCCACTTT.

The V gene is TRBV6-5, the J gene TRBJ2-1; TRBD2 is a possible D gene (5 bases). Trimming pared 5 bases from V and 7 bases from J, leaving 18 bases between. The CDR3 is 15 residues long. Germline V gene lookup returns CDR1 MNHEY and CDR2 SVGAGI. Here the CDR3 reads CASSRGKPPGNEQFF. In nucleotides, the CDR3 is TGTGCCAGCAGTCGAGGAAAGCCCCCGGGGAATGAGCAGTTCTTC.

The chain couples TRBV3-1 (or the pseudogene TRBV3-2) to TRBJ1-3, with D hard to call. CDR1 and CDR2 from the germline V gene are LGHDT and YNNKEL (reference sequence). The CDR3 totals 11 residues. The V end lost 1 base, the J end lost 11 bases, and 6 bases lay between the germline ends. DNA for the CDR3: TGTGCCAGCAGCCAAGGCGGGGCCATATATTTT. Translated, it gives CASSQGGAIYF.

The rearrangement joins TRBV5-1 to TRBJ2-1; TRBD2 aligns across 7 bases. The CDR3 is 16 amino acids. With 4 bases clipped from V and 7 bases from J, the junction kept 14 bases outside the gene matches. The germline V gene has CDR1 SGHRS and CDR2 YFSETQ. CDR3 loop: CASSHSGGGGSNEQFF. The DNA of the CDR3 is TGCGCCAGCAGCCACTCGGGCGGGGGTGGCTCTAATGAGCAGTTCTTC.

The rearrangement uses TRBV29-1 and TRBJ1-2, with D possibly matching TRBD1 (5 bases). Deletions cut 1 base from V and 2 bases from J, with 5 bases between. CDR3 length: 12 residues. Germline lookup yields CDR1 SQVTM and CDR2 ANQGSEA. The CDR3 loop is CSVEAGNYGYTF. Here the CDR3 DNA reads TGCAGCGTTGAAGCAGGGAACTATGGCTACACCTTC.

This clone has just a few counts. The chain uses TRBV10-2 and TRBJ2-2; TRBD2 aligns across 8 bases. V shed 7 bases, J shed 1 base, and the junction held 2 bases outside the gene matches. The CDR3 contains 14 residues. The germline V gene encodes CDR1 WSHSY and CDR2 SAAADI. CDR3 sequence reads: CASNLAGNTGELFF. The CDR3 nucleotides are TGCGCCAGCAATCTAGCGGGGAACACCGGGGAGCTGTTTTTT.

The J gene is TRBJ2-3, the V gene TRBV5-1; 8 positions match TRBD1. There are 15 residues in the CDR3. Germline lookup yields CDR1 SGHRS and CDR2 YFSETQ. The V segment lost 0 bases and the J segment 4 bases; nucleotides outside the gene matches: 4. CDR3 nucleotides: TGCGCCAGCAGCTTGGCAGGACAGGGAGCAGATACGCAGTATTTT. It specifies CASSLAGQGADTQYF.

This sequence joins TRBV6-1 and TRBJ1-6, with D uncertain. Trimming left V 3 bases short and J 7 bases short, with 16 bases between. CDR3 size: 16 residues. Germline assignment: CDR1 MNHNS and CDR2 SASEGT. CDR3 region: CASSEAQEYRNSPLHF. The DNA for the CDR3 is TGTGCCAGCAGTGAGGCCCAGGAATATAGAAATTCACCCCTCCACTTT.

This sequence joins TRBV6-5 and TRBJ1-1; TRBD1 matches at 8 bases. With 9 bases clipped from V and 8 bases from J, the junction kept 11 bases outside the gene matches. The germline gives CDR1 MNHEY, CDR2 SVGAGI. The CDR3 is 13 residues long. The CDR3 DNA reads TGTGCCAGTACGGACAGGGCCAACCCAGAAGCTTTCTTT. Amino acid sequence: CASTDRANPEAFF.

J is TRBJ1-2 and V is TRBV7-8; TRBD1 is a possible D gene (6 bases). V was cut by 5 bases and J by 1 base, with 11 bases left in between. Germline CDR1 and CDR2: SGHVS and FQNEAQ. This CDR3 is built from 14 residues. The CDR3 coding sequence is TGTGCCAGCAGCCAAGGGACAAGTAACTATGGCTACACCTTC. It encodes CASSQGTSNYGYTF.

This clone appeared once. This chain links TRBV18 with TRBJ1-1; D unclear. Per germline, CDR1 KGHSH and CDR2 LQKENI. The V and J ends lost 6 bases and 4 bases respectively, with 12 bases between them. The CDR3 contains 13 residues. This CDR3 is CASSAREGTEAFF. Written as DNA, the CDR3 is TGTGCCAGCTCCGCGCGGGAGGGCACTGAAGCTTTCTTT.

The chain links TRBV15 to TRBJ1-5, with D possibly being TRBD1 (6 bases). Trimming shortened V by 3 bases and J by 2 bases, and 20 bases separated the two germline ends. Germline values: CDR1 LNHNV, CDR2 YYDKDF (reference sequence). The CDR3 has 18 amino acids. The CDR3 DNA sequence: TGTGCCACCAGCAGCGGGGGGCACGGTAAAGCCGGCAATCAGCCCCAGCATTTT. Translation gives CATSSGGHGKAGNQPQHF.

This chain connects TRBV5-1 to TRBJ1-4; 8 positions match TRBD1. CDR1 is SGHRS, CDR2 YFSETQ, per germline. V was clipped by 4 bases and J by 7 bases; unmatched bases: 3. The CDR3 is 13 residues long. The CDR3 sequence: CASSPGQGEKLFF. In DNA form, the CDR3 reads TGCGCCAGCAGCCCCGGACAGGGTGAAAAACTGTTTTTT.

The chain recombines TRBV27 with TRBJ1-1; TRBD1 aligns across 9 bases. Germline CDR1 MNHEY, CDR2 SMNVEV (reference sequence). The V gene end was trimmed by 2 bases and the J gene end by 5 bases; junction bases not matched to a gene: 12. The length of the CDR3 is 17 residues. This CDR3 reads CASSLRVPGQGGTEAFF. The CDR3 coding sequence is TGTGCCAGCAGTTTACGCGTCCCGGGACAGGGAGGAACTGAAGCTTTCTTT.

V gene TRBV6-5 combines with J gene TRBJ1-6; TRBD1 matches 8 bases. The CDR3 contains 14 residues. V shed 6 bases and J 9 bases; nucleotides not matched to a gene: 7. Germline loops: CDR1 MNHEY, CDR2 SVGAGI. The CDR3 nucleotides are TGTGCCAGCAGAACAGGGGGTTCTGGTTCACCCCTCCACTTT. Translating gives CASRTGGSGSPLHF.

This rearrangement joins TRBV5-1 to TRBJ2-5; TRBD1 matches 9 bases. This CDR3 has 14 amino acids. Germline CDR1 is SGHRS and CDR2 is YFSETQ. The J segment lost 3 bases and the V segment lost 4 bases, leaving 4 bases of the junction unmatched. In nucleotides, the CDR3 is TGCGCCAGCAGCCAAGACAGGGGGAAAGAGACCCAGTACTTC. Encoded protein: CASSQDRGKETQYF.

The chain joins TRBV6-6 to TRBJ2-2; 10 bases are shared with TRBD2. The CDR3 runs 17 residues. J was trimmed by 7 bases and V by 6 bases; bases with no gene match: 14. The V gene's germline CDR1 is MNHNY and CDR2 SVGAGI (reference sequence). The CDR3 region is CASRRSGGAARLGELFF. The CDR3 coding sequence is TGTGCCAGCAGGCGAAGCGGGGGGGCCGCCCGGCTCGGGGAGCTGTTTTTT.

The chain carries TRBV3-1 (or the pseudogene TRBV3-2) and TRBJ2-5; possibly TRBD2 for D (5 bases). The CDR3 loop spans 16 amino acids. V lost 1 base and J lost 0, with 12 bases in between. Per germline, CDR1 LGHDT and CDR2 YNNKEL (reference sequence). The CDR3 sequence is CASSQGGRRYQETQYF. The CDR3 nucleotides are TGTGCCAGCAGCCAAGGAGGTAGGAGGTACCAAGAGACCCAGTACTTC.